Included here is one T cell receptor beta chain sequence, with context. This sample was taken from a study of blood T cell repertoires in COVID-19. Per the study methods: Using reference gene primer amplification, nucleated cell counts were estimated. Clones were read by immunoSEQ multiplex PCR, and TCRdb kept only the in-frame ones, dropping some. The V and J calls and the clone size are those of that table, but D and trimming were determined from the DNA. The table includes 100,000 to 120,000 clones, around nine tenths detected once. V was trimmed by 3 bases and J by 6 bases, leaving 9 bases between them. CDR3 length equals 13 residues. Germline CDR1 reads MNHEY; CDR2 reads SMNVEV (reference sequence).

The sample taken for sequencing was peripheral blood. The sequence was collected from a woman between 45 and 65 years old with acute or convalescent COVID-19. The chain couples TRBV27 to TRBJ2-1; the D gene is possibly TRBD2 (6 bases). CDR3 sequence reads: CASSFNGGNEQFF. CDR3 nucleotide sequence: TGTGCCAGCAGTTTCAACGGGGGCAATGAGCAGTTCTTC.